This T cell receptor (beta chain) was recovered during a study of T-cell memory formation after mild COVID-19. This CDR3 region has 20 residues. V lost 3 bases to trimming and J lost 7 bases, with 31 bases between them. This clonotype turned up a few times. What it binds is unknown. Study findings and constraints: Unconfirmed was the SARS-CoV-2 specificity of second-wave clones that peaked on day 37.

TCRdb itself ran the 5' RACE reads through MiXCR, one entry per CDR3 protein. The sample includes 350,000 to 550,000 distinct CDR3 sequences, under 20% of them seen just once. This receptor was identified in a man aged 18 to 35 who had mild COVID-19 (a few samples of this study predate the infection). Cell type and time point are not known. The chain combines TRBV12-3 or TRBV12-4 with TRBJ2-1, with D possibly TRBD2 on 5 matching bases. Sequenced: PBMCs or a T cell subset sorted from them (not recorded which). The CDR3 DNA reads TGTGCCAGCAGTTTCGTGGGGAGAGGACTGAGACCTCTTAAAGGTAATGAGCAGTTCTTC. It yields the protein CASSFVGRGLRPLKGNEQFF.